This T cell receptor beta chain was recovered during a study of Ad26.COV2.S vaccination and SARS-CoV-2 variants. In the study overall: Each vaccinee took Ad26.COV2.S intramuscularly, once or twice 56 days apart.

Described treatment: some 20 received Ad26.COV2.S at low or high dose, single or two shots; 5 received placebo; per-sample allocation not given. At day 63 after the first vaccine or placebo injection, samples were drawn. A Boston donor was an adult aged 18-55 years. Using immunoSEQ multiplex PCR, the repertoire was profiled, and TCRdb retains in-frame clones only, with some absent. Of 400,000 to 500,000 clones in the sample, approximately 90% were seen once. Comments on this clone: Its antigen is unknown.

The V gene lost 2 bases and the J gene lost 4 bases, with 12 bases spanning the gap. Per germline, CDR1 SEHNR and CDR2 FQNEAQ (reference sequence). The CDR3 runs 14 residues. The study's findings and limits: The authors reported substantial breadth in spike-specific CD8+ and CD4+ T cell responses after vaccination.

This TCR came from a person aged 18-60 years who received the Ad26.COV2.S COVID-19 vaccine or a placebo. The input for sequencing was peripheral blood, taken in a trial of Ad26.COV2.S vaccine versus placebo. The chain combines TRBV7-9 with TRBJ2-7, with D possibly called TRBD1 or TRBD2 (5 bases each). The DNA for the CDR3 is TGTGCCAGCAGCTTAAGAGGGGCTAGGTACGAGCAGTACTTC. Translation: CASSLRGARYEQYF.